The present T cell receptor beta chain was sequenced within a study of T cell clusters in autoimmune cytopenias. Multiplex touch-down PCR amplified TRB using TRB-A and TRB-B pools in one tube. TCRdb reprocessed the multiplex PCR reads and stores each CDR3 protein as one record, lacking DNA. Across about 2,800 distinct CDR3 sequences, the top ten clones capture about a tenth of the sample. The CDR3 is 14 amino acids. Germline assignment: CDR1 MNHNS and CDR2 SASEGT. Some 34,000 genome equivalents of blood DNA were amplified for TRB. By frequency, this clonotype is medium-sized. The rearrangement uses TRBV6-1 and TRBJ2-1; TCRdb selects TRBD1, and the lack of DNA leaves this call unchecked. Material for sequencing was peripheral blood. This sequence originates from a human donor with an autoimmune cytopenia or autoimmune hepatitis (not recorded which). The CDR3 here is CASRLVQGYNEQFF.